Each of the 25 T cell receptor beta chains below was sequenced from the same sample in a study of blood T cell repertoires in COVID-19. Clones were read by immunoSEQ multiplex PCR, and TCRdb kept only the in-frame ones, dropping some. The sample shows tens of thousands of clones, 70% to 85% of them seen only once. The sequenced sample consisted of peripheral blood. The receptors here all came from a man between 60 and 75 years old with acute or convalescent COVID-19.

Of note for this clone: An end of the junction does not agree with germline; a read error may underlie this. The V and J genes are TRBV19 and TRBJ1-5, with 11 bases matching TRBD1. Germline CDR1 reads LNHDA; CDR2 reads SQIVND (reference sequence). The CDR3 spans 15 residues. The CDR3 DNA follows: TGCGCCCGTCGGGGGGGACAGGGGGGCAATCAGCCCCAGCATTTT. It codes for CARRGGQGGNQPQHF.

The V call is TRBV10-3, the J call TRBJ2-7, with 10 nucleotides matching TRBD1. Germline CDR1 reads ENHRY; CDR2 reads SYGVKD. There are 15 residues in the CDR3. Losses at the gene ends were 2 bases for V and 6 bases for J; bases not matched to a gene: 7. The CDR3 DNA sequence: TGTGCCATCAGTGAGCCCCGGGACAGGGGAAGCGAGCAGTACTTC. Translated, it gives CAISEPRDRGSEQYF.

This clone has only one observation. The chain couples TRBV24-1 to TRBJ2-1, with D tentatively TRBD1 (6 bases). This CDR3 has 13 amino acids. Trimming cost V 9 bases and J 4 bases, with 12 bases left between them. Germline assignment: CDR1 KGHDR and CDR2 SFDVKD. CDR3 DNA sequence: TGTGCCACCCAGGTGGGGGCTTACAATGAGCAGTTCTTC. It is translated as CATQVGAYNEQFF.

The rearrangement joins TRBV14 to TRBJ2-3; TRBD2 agrees at 10 bases. Germline V gives CDR1 SGHDN, CDR2 FVKESK. After removal of 1 base from V and 4 bases from J, the junction contained 2 bases not matched to a gene. The CDR3 totals 15 residues. In DNA form, the CDR3 reads TGTGCCAGCAGCCAAGTACTAGCGGGACCAGATACGCAGTATTTT. It translates to CASSQVLAGPDTQYF.

The V gene is TRBV7-9, the J gene TRBJ2-1; TRBD1 might be the D (6 bases). The CDR3 extends over 12 amino acids. Trimming took 3 bases from V and 10 from J, leaving 10 bases between them. CDR1 and CDR2 from the germline V gene are SEHNR and FQNEAQ (reference sequence). This CDR3 is CASSFPQGEQFF. The CDR3 DNA sequence: TGTGCCAGCAGCTTTCCTCAGGGGGAGCAGTTCTTC.

CDR3 DNA: TGTGCCAGCAGCTGGGCGGGACAGGCCTACGAGCAGTACTTC. Translating it yields CASSWAGQAYEQYF. V and J are TRBV5-5 and TRBJ2-7; 8 nucleotides align to TRBD1. CDR1 is SGHKS, CDR2 YYEKEE, per germline (reference sequence). V lost 3 bases to trimming and J lost 2 bases; unmatched junction nucleotides: 4. This CDR3 contains 14 residues.

The V gene is TRBV3-1 (or the pseudogene TRBV3-2), the J gene TRBJ2-3, with D uncertain. V gave up 6 bases and J gave up 6 bases, with 10 bases separating them. Germline loops: CDR1 LGHDT, CDR2 YNNKEL (reference sequence). CDR3 length equals 12 residues. CDR3 in DNA: TGTGCCAGCAGTCAGACAAGGGATACGCAGTATTTT. Translating it yields CASSQTRDTQYF.

The chain combines TRBV10-3 with TRBJ1-1; a possible D gene is TRBD1 (6 bases). The CDR3 covers 15 residues. V lost 9 bases to trimming and J lost 1 base, with 18 bases between them. The germline V gene has CDR1 ENHRY and CDR2 SYGVKD. As DNA, the CDR3 is TGTGCCATTTCAGGACAGATGACTTCGAACACTGAAGCTTTCTTT. It specifies CAISGQMTSNTEAFF.

The J gene is TRBJ2-6, the V gene TRBV28; 7 bases fit TRBD2. CDR3 length equals 15 residues. Losses at the gene ends were 4 bases for V and 2 bases for J; bases not matched to a gene: 2. In germline, CDR1 is MDHEN, CDR2 SYDVKM. The CDR3 reads CASSSGGAGANVLTF. CDR3 DNA sequence: TGTGCCAGCAGTTCTGGGGGGGCTGGGGCCAACGTCCTGACTTTC.

V is TRBV12-3 or TRBV12-4 and J is TRBJ1-1; D is possibly TRBD1 (6 bases). The CDR3 loop spans 13 amino acids. V was trimmed by 6 bases and J by 7 bases, leaving 15 bases between them. CDR3 sequence: CASRDWGRGEAFF. In DNA form, the CDR3 reads TGTGCCAGCAGGGACTGGGGGCGCGGTGAAGCTTTCTTT.

The chain employs TRBV25-1 and TRBJ2-1; D is unclear. V was clipped by 10 bases and J by 4 bases, with 5 bases between them. Germline V CDR1 and CDR2: MGHDK, SYGVNS. There are 10 residues in the CDR3. CDR3 DNA: TGTGCCACGAGGTACAATGAGCAGTTCTTC. It encodes CATRYNEQFF.

The gene calls are TRBV3-1 (or the pseudogene TRBV3-2) and TRBJ2-6; D possibly corresponds to TRBD1 (5 bases). The CDR3 loop spans 15 amino acids. V shed 5 bases and J shed 2 bases, with 10 bases lying between them. From germline, CDR1 is LGHDT and CDR2 YNNKEL (reference sequence). The CDR3, as DNA: TGTGCCAGCAGCTTACAGGAGACTGGGGCCAACGTCCTGACTTTC. This sequence encodes CASSLQETGANVLTF.

This clone has more than one count but fewer than ten. The V gene is TRBV9, the J gene TRBJ2-3; TRBD2 matches at 10 bases. Germline values: CDR1 SGDLS, CDR2 YYNGEE. V dropped 5 bases and J dropped 3; count of bases not matched to a gene: 6. The CDR3 loop spans 15 amino acids. This CDR3 is CASSLAGDRTDTQYF. The DNA of the CDR3 is TGTGCCAGCAGTCTAGCGGGAGATCGTACAGATACGCAGTATTTT.

The J gene is TRBJ2-3, the V gene TRBV15; 9 nucleotides match TRBD1. V trimming: 3 bases; J trimming: 2 bases; junction bases outside the gene matches: 3. CDR3 length equals 15 residues. Germline V gene sequence: CDR1 LNHNV, CDR2 YYDKDF (reference sequence). CDR3 bases: TGTGCCACCAGCAGGGGGACAGGGAACACAGATACGCAGTATTTT. This codes for CATSRGTGNTDTQYF.

This clone showed up just once. The genes are TRBV15 and TRBJ1-2; D might be TRBD1 (5 bases). The CDR3 runs to 14 residues. CDR1 is LNHNV, CDR2 YYDKDF, per germline (reference sequence). Trimming stripped 1 base from V and 1 base from J, with 7 bases between. CDR3 residues: CATSRGRVNYGYTF. The CDR3 DNA is TGTGCCACCAGCAGAGGCAGGGTTAACTATGGCTACACCTTC.

The V call is TRBV7-9, the J call TRBJ1-2; D is undetermined. The CDR3 covers 16 residues. Germline V CDR1 and CDR2: SEHNR, FQNEAQ (reference sequence). Deletions cut 1 base from V and 0 bases from J, with 12 bases between. For the CDR3, the DNA is TGTGCCAGCAGCTTAGATAGGTTGCAGGCTAACTATGGCTACACCTTC. Translated: CASSLDRLQANYGYTF.

The chain carries TRBV5-1 and TRBJ2-3; a possible D gene is TRBD2 (6 bases). From germline, CDR1 is SGHRS and CDR2 YFSETQ. The CDR3 is 21 residues long. The V and J ends lost 3 bases and 2 bases respectively, with 31 bases between them. The CDR3: CASSSPSSVGRSRTFTDTQYF. The CDR3, as DNA: TGCGCCAGCAGCTCACCCTCTAGCGTTGGCCGCTCCCGGACTTTCACAGATACGCAGTATTTT.

V usage is TRBV29-1 and J usage is TRBJ1-1, with D uncertain. There are 15 residues in the CDR3. Germline-derived CDR1 and CDR2 are SQVTM and ANQGSEA. Trimming took off 1 base at V and 1 base at J, with 13 bases between the two ends. CDR3 sequence (DNA): TGCAGCGTTGAAGCTAGGTACGGAAAGAACACTGAAGCTTTCTTT. Translating gives CSVEARYGKNTEAFF.

The chain links TRBV29-1 to TRBJ2-7; 7 nucleotides match TRBD2. The V segment lost 7 bases and the J segment 9 bases; nucleotides outside the gene matches: 18. The CDR3 spans 14 residues. Germline CDR1 and CDR2: SQVTM and ANQGSEA. The CDR3 loop reads CSAQLGEGHGGQYF. Written as DNA, the CDR3 is TGCAGCGCCCAGCTAGGGGAGGGCCATGGCGGGCAGTACTTC.

V is TRBV30 and J is TRBJ1-5, with D perhaps TRBD1 (5 bases). The CDR3 length is 13 residues. The V end was cut by 3 bases, the J end by 3 bases, with 9 bases between. The germline V gene has CDR1 GTSNPN and CDR2 SVGIG (reference sequence). Here the CDR3 DNA reads TGTGCCTGGAGCCAGGGACTCAATCAGCCCCAGCATTTT. This encodes CAWSQGLNQPQHF.

As regards this clone: At one of its ends the junction is not consistent with the germline gene, which may arise from a read error. The rearrangement links TRBV18 to TRBJ2-3, with 10 nucleotides matching TRBD2. Per germline, CDR1 KGHSH and CDR2 LQKENI. The CDR3 is 13 residues long. The CDR3 is CASSPNLAGEAHF. In nucleotides, the CDR3 is TGTGCCAGCTCACCCAACCTAGCGGGAGAGGCCCATTTT. Together with reference TRBV18 and TRBJ2-3, the CDR3 gives the full variable domain: NAGVMQNPRHLVRRRGQEARLRCSPMKGHSHVYWYRQLPEEGLKFMVYLQKENIIDESGMPKERFSAEFPKEGPSILRIQQVVRGDSAAYFCASSPNLAGEAHFGPGTRLTVL.

The V call is TRBV7-9, the J call TRBJ2-3; TRBD2 matches 8 bases. CDR1 is SEHNR, CDR2 FQNEAQ, per germline (reference sequence). The J segment lost 5 bases and the V segment lost 1 base, leaving 8 bases of the junction unmatched. This CDR3 has 16 amino acids. CDR3 bases: TGTGCCAGCAGCTTAGGTAGCGGGAATCGTGTAGATACGCAGTATTTT. This gives the protein CASSLGSGNRVDTQYF.

The chain recombines TRBV9 with TRBJ1-3; tentatively, D is TRBD1 (5 bases). The CDR3 is 15 residues long. From germline, CDR1 is SGDLS and CDR2 YYNGEE. With 4 bases removed from V and 2 bases from J, the gap between germline ends came to 13 bases. The CDR3 protein is CASSLLGGPGNTIYF. CDR3 bases: TGTGCCAGCAGCCTCCTGGGGGGTCCTGGAAACACCATATATTTT.

The chain links TRBV27 to TRBJ2-3; 12 positions match TRBD2. The V gene's germline CDR1 is MNHEY and CDR2 SMNVEV (reference sequence). The CDR3 has 17 amino acids. V gave up 4 bases and J gave up 1 base; unmatched junction bases: 6. In DNA form, the CDR3 reads TGTGCCAGCAGTTCGATGACTAGCGGGGGCCGCACAGATACGCAGTATTTT. It yields the protein CASSSMTSGGRTDTQYF.

This chain connects TRBV9 to TRBJ2-4; 7 nucleotides align to TRBD2. The CDR3 extends over 15 amino acids. Losses at the gene ends were 0 bases for V and 7 bases for J; bases not matched to a gene: 7. Germline V CDR1 and CDR2: SGDLS, YYNGEE. The CDR3 bases are TGTGCCAGCAGCGTAGGCGGGGGAATGTCGAACATTCAGTACTTC. Translating gives CASSVGGGMSNIQYF.